Listed here is a single T cell receptor (beta chain). Its specificity is unknown. Germline lookup yields CDR1 KGHDR and CDR2 SFDVKD. This CDR3 is 15 amino acids long. The ends were cut back, 5 bases at V and 0 bases at J, with 13 bases in the middle. Produced via immunoSEQ multiplex PCR; TCRdb's table is partial and in-frame only. This table holds about 400,000 clones, 70% to 90% found once. The treatment here: around 19 received Ad26.COV2.S at low or high dose, single or two shots; a few received placebo; per-sample allocation not given. The samples date from day 63 after the first vaccine or placebo injection. These data are taken from a study of Ad26.COV2.S vaccination and SARS-CoV-2 variants. Overall study: Intramuscular Ad26.COV2.S at 5x10^10 or 1x10^11 viral particles.

Study observations and caveats: In vaccinated individuals, spike-specific CD8+ and CD4+ T cell responses reportedly displayed substantial breadth.

The source of this sequence is a person aged 18-60 years who received the Ad26.COV2.S COVID-19 vaccine or a placebo. J is TRBJ2-7 and V is TRBV24-1; no clear D. Sequences were derived from peripheral blood, sampled in a trial of Ad26.COV2.S vaccine versus placebo. CDR3 bases: TGTGCCACCAGTGGCTCCGCGGTTAGCTCCTACGAGCAGTACTTC. It translates to CATSGSAVSSYEQYF.